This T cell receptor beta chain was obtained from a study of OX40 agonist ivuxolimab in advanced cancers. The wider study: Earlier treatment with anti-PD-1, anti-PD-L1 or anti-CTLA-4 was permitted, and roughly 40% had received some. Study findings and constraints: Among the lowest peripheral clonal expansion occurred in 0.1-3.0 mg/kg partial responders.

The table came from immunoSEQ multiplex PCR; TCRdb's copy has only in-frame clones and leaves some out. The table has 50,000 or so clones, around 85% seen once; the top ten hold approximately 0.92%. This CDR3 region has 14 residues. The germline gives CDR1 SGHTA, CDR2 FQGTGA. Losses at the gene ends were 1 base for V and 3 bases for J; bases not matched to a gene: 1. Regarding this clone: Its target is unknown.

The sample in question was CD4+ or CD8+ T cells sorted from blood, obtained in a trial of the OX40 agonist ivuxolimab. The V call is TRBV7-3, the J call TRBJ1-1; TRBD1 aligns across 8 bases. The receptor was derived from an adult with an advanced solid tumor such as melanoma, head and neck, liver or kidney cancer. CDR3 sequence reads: CASSLRGQDTEAFF. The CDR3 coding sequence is TGTGCCAGCAGCTTAAGGGGACAGGACACTGAAGCTTTCTTT.